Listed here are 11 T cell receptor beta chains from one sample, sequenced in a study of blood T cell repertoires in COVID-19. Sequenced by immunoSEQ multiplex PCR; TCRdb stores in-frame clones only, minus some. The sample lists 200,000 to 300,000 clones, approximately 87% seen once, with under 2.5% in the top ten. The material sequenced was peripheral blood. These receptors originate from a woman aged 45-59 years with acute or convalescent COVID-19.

The CDR3 spells CASSQGRLAGGVEQYF. DNA of the CDR3: TGTGCCAGCAGCCAGGGAAGACTAGCGGGAGGGGTCGAGCAGTATTTT. The rearrangement uses TRBV3-1 (or the pseudogene TRBV3-2) and TRBJ2-3; 14 nucleotides match TRBD2. Germline values: CDR1 LGHDT, CDR2 YNNKEL (reference sequence). The V and J ends lost 3 bases and 11 bases, in that order; junction bases with no gene match: 10. This CDR3 spans 16 amino acids.

The DNA for the CDR3 is TGTGCCAGCCGACTAGCGGGGACCTACGAGCAGTACTTC. This codes for CASRLAGTYEQYF. The chain couples TRBV28 to TRBJ2-7, with TRBD2 matching 11 bases. Germline CDR1 is MDHEN and CDR2 is SYDVKM. The J segment lost 2 bases and the V segment lost 8 bases, leaving 2 bases of the junction unmatched. The CDR3 is made up of 13 amino acids.

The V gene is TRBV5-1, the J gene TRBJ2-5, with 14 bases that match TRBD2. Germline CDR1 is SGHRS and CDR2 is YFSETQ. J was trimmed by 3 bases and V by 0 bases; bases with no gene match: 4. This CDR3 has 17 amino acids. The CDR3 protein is CASSLALGLAGEETQYF. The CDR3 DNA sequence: TGCGCCAGCAGCTTGGCATTGGGACTAGCGGGAGAAGAGACCCAGTACTTC.

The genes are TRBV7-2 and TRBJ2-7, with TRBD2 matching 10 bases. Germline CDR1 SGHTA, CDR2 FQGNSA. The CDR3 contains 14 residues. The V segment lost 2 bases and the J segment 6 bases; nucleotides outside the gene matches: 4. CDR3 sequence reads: CASSLSRLAGEQYF. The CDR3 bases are TGTGCCAGCAGCTTAAGCCGACTAGCGGGCGAGCAGTACTTC.

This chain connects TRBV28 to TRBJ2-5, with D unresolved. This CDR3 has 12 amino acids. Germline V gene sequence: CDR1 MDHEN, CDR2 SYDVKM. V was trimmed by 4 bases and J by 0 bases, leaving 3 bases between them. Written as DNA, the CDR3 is TGTGCCAGCAGTTCCAACCAAGAGACCCAGTACTTC. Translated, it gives CASSSNQETQYF.

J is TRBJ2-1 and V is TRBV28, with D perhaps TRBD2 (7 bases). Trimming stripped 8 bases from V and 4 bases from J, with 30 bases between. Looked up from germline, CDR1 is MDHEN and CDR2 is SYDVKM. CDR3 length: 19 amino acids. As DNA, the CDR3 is TGTGCCAGCGAGTGGGGAGGGGGGAGGCAATATTCAAGATACAATGAGCAGTTCTTC. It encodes CASEWGGGRQYSRYNEQFF.

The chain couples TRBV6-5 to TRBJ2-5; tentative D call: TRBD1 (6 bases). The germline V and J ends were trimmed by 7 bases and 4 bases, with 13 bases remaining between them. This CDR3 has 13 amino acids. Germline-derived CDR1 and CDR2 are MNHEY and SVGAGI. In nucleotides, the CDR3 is TGTGCCAGCAATACAGGGAATTCAGAGACCCAGTACTTC. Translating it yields CASNTGNSETQYF.

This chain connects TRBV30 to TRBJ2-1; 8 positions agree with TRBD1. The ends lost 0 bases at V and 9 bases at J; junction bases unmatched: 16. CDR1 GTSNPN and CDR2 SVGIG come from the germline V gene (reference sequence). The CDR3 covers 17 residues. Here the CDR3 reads CAWSVRQGRKLRGEQFF. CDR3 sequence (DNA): TGTGCCTGGAGTGTTAGACAGGGGCGTAAACTACGGGGTGAGCAGTTCTTC.

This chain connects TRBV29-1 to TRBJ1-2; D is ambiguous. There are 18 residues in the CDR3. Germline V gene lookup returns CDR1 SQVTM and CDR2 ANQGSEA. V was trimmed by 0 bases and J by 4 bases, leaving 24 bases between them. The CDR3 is CSVEDRGVRRGGSYGYTF. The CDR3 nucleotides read TGCAGCGTTGAAGATCGGGGAGTACGGCGGGGAGGAAGCTATGGCTACACCTTC.

The CDR3 nucleotides read TGTGCCAGCGGGGCGGGATTGGGGTACAATGAGCAGTTCTTC. Its translation: CASGAGLGYNEQFF. This chain connects TRBV5-6 to TRBJ2-1; D is perhaps TRBD2 (6 bases). Trimming removed 7 bases at V and 4 bases at J, with 15 bases between. The CDR3 covers 14 residues. Germline CDR1 and CDR2: SGHDT and YYEEEE.

In DNA form, the CDR3 reads TGTGCCAGCAGTGGGACAGGCTTCACTGAAGCTTTCTTT. Protein sequence: CASSGTGFTEAFF. The chain employs TRBV25-1 and TRBJ1-1; 7 bases map to TRBD1. CDR3 length: 13 amino acids. Germline V lookup: CDR1 MGHDK, CDR2 SYGVNS. The J segment lost 4 bases and the V segment lost 4 bases, leaving 3 bases of the junction unmatched.